Listed here are 30 T cell receptor beta chains from one sample, sequenced in a study of T cell responses to AZD1222 COVID-19 vaccine. The repertoire was sequenced with immunoSEQ multiplex PCR; TCRdb's copy has only in-frame clones and lacks some. In the table there are some 150,000 clones, roughly nine tenths of which are singletons. The input for sequencing was peripheral blood, taken on day 0 of AZD1222 vaccination. The receptors originated from an adult in good health.

V and J are TRBV14 and TRBJ2-7; 14 nucleotides match TRBD2. Losses at the gene ends were 0 bases for V and 5 bases for J; bases not matched to a gene: 3. CDR3 size: 16 residues. CDR1 is SGHDN and CDR2 is FVKESK in the germline V gene. Here the CDR3 reads CASSQDGTSGRNEQYF. The CDR3 DNA sequence: TGTGCCAGCAGCCAAGATGGGACTAGCGGGAGAAACGAGCAGTACTTC.

The chain links TRBV7-9 to TRBJ1-5; TRBD1 might be the D (6 bases). This CDR3 spans 13 amino acids. V lost 4 bases to trimming and J lost 6 bases, with 10 bases between them. CDR1 and CDR2 (germline): SEHNR, FQNEAQ (reference sequence). CDR3 nucleotide sequence: TGTGCCAGCAGCTCAACAGGGACTCAGCCCCAGCATTTT. As protein: CASSSTGTQPQHF.

The chain recombines TRBV30 with TRBJ1-2; 9 bases match TRBD1. CDR1 GTSNPN and CDR2 SVGIG come from the germline V gene (reference sequence). Trimming at V came to 7 bases and at J to 13 bases, leaving 13 bases not matched to a gene. This CDR3 contains 12 residues. CDR3 DNA sequence: TGTGCCTCCCGGACAGGGGAATGGCTCGGCACCTTC. Amino acid sequence: CASRTGEWLGTF.

The chain combines TRBV5-1 with TRBJ1-1, with a possible D match to TRBD1 (6 bases). The germline V and J ends were trimmed by 4 bases and 4 bases, with 11 bases remaining between them. Germline V gene sequence: CDR1 SGHRS, CDR2 YFSETQ. The CDR3 is made up of 13 amino acids. This chain's CDR3 is CASSQTGPTEAFF. CDR3 bases: TGCGCCAGCAGCCAAACAGGGCCCACTGAAGCTTTCTTT.

The chain employs TRBV5-4 and TRBJ1-4; D gene ambiguous. The V gene's germline CDR1 is SGHNT and CDR2 YYREEE (reference sequence). The length of the CDR3 is 13 residues. Between the trimmed V and J ends, which lost 4 bases and 3 bases, there was a span of 7 bases. CDR3: CASSADPNEKLFF. The CDR3 DNA follows: TGTGCCAGCAGCGCCGATCCTAATGAAAAACTGTTTTTT.

This clone came up once. The chain couples TRBV5-5 to TRBJ2-7; TRBD2 agrees at 7 bases. Per the germline V gene, CDR1 is SGHKS and CDR2 is YYEKEE (reference sequence). V shed 0 bases and J 6 bases; nucleotides not matched to a gene: 9. The CDR3 covers 15 residues. CDR3: CASSLVVGGPGEQYF. The CDR3 coding sequence is TGTGCCAGCAGCTTGGTGGTGGGAGGGCCCGGCGAGCAGTACTTC.

The V call is TRBV28, the J call TRBJ1-5; D is unresolved. The CDR3 totals 14 residues. The V end was cut by 3 bases, the J end by 7 bases, with 13 bases between. Germline V CDR1 and CDR2: MDHEN, SYDVKM. The CDR3 spells CASSFGDSGQPQHF. The CDR3 DNA follows: TGTGCCAGCAGTTTTGGTGATTCCGGCCAGCCCCAGCATTTT.

This clone occurred once. The CDR3 region has the DNA TGTGCCAGCAGCCAAGCATCGCTAGCCACAAACTACGAGCAGTACTTC. Its protein is CASSQASLATNYEQYF. The chain combines TRBV3-1 (or the pseudogene TRBV3-2) with TRBJ2-7; TRBD2 might be the D (5 bases). The germline CDR1 and CDR2 sequences are LGHDT and YNNKEL (reference sequence). The CDR3 covers 16 residues. V was trimmed by 1 base and J by 3 bases, leaving 16 bases between them.

V usage is TRBV7-9 and J usage is TRBJ2-3, with D uncertain. This CDR3 contains 12 residues. The V and J ends lost 3 bases and 4 bases respectively, with 5 bases between them. Germline-derived CDR1 and CDR2 are SEHNR and FQNEAQ (reference sequence). The CDR3: CASSFSPDTQYF. CDR3 nucleotide sequence: TGTGCCAGCAGCTTTTCCCCAGATACGCAGTATTTT.

This chain joins TRBV30 and TRBJ1-1, with a weak D call TRBD1 (5 bases). The CDR3 covers 14 residues. CDR1 GTSNPN and CDR2 SVGIG come from the germline V gene (reference sequence). V lost 4 bases and J 5 bases, leaving 17 bases between the germline ends. The CDR3 nucleotides are TGTGCCTGGACCTGGGACGATCGGGAGACTGAAGCTTTCTTT. The encoded protein is CAWTWDDRETEAFF.

Comment on this clone: The junction differs from germline at one of its ends, possibly a read error. The V call is TRBV6-5, the J call TRBJ2-1; TRBD2 might be the D (6 bases). The germline V gene has CDR1 MNHEY and CDR2 SVGAGI. The length of the CDR3 is 15 residues. The CDR3 sequence: CASSDSASVNNEQFF. The CDR3 bases are TGTGCCAGCAGTGACTCTGCTAGCGTAAACAATGAGCAGTTCTTC.

The chain joins TRBV28 to TRBJ1-2; 9 bases line up with TRBD1. V lost 5 bases to trimming and J lost 6 bases; unmatched junction nucleotides: 4. The CDR3 runs 13 residues. The germline gives CDR1 MDHEN, CDR2 SYDVKM. CDR3 nucleotides: TGTGCCAGCAGTCGGGACAGGGCCCATGGCTACACCTTC. Protein product: CASSRDRAHGYTF.

The chain links TRBV9 to TRBJ1-1, with a possible D match to TRBD1 (5 bases). The CDR3 covers 14 residues. Germline values: CDR1 SGDLS, CDR2 YYNGEE. With 0 bases removed from V and 6 bases from J, the gap between germline ends came to 12 bases. CDR3 protein: CASSVEQGIAEAFF. The CDR3 region has the DNA TGTGCCAGCAGCGTAGAGCAGGGTATAGCTGAAGCTTTCTTT.

V is TRBV7-9 and J is TRBJ2-7; tentatively, D is TRBD1 or TRBD2 (6 bases each). The CDR3 runs 15 residues. V was pared by 6 bases and J by 4 bases, with 19 bases between. Germline V CDR1 and CDR2: SEHNR, FQNEAQ (reference sequence). CDR3 amino acids: CASSPLRDKPYEQYF. The CDR3 DNA reads as TGTGCCAGCAGTCCCCTGCGGGACAAGCCATACGAGCAGTACTTC.

The chain recombines TRBV28 with TRBJ1-3, with 11 bases matching TRBD1. The CDR3 runs to 15 residues. The trim removed 3 bases at V and 5 bases at J, leaving 3 bases unmatched. From germline, CDR1 is MDHEN and CDR2 SYDVKM. CDR3 bases: TGTGCCAGCAGTTTGGACAGGGGGCCAAGAAACACCATATATTTT. It yields the protein CASSLDRGPRNTIYF.

This chain joins TRBV6-2 or TRBV6-3 and TRBJ1-5; possible D gene TRBD1, 5 bases. Per germline, CDR1 MNHEY and CDR2 SVGEGT. V was trimmed by 5 bases and J by 5 bases, leaving 16 bases between them. The CDR3 length is 15 residues. The CDR3 loop reads CASSRDGFSDQPQHF. The CDR3 DNA sequence: TGTGCCAGCAGTCGGGACGGATTCTCTGATCAGCCCCAGCATTTT.

CDR3 in amino acids: CASRTFGPVNQPQHF. Written as DNA, the CDR3 is TGTGCCAGCAGGACCTTCGGACCGGTCAATCAGCCCCAGCATTTT. The V and J genes are TRBV6-5 and TRBJ1-5, with D unresolved. The CDR3 length is 15 residues. V was pared by 6 bases and J by 3 bases, with 15 bases between. The germline V gene has CDR1 MNHEY and CDR2 SVGAGI.

In this sample, this clone turned up once. V usage is TRBV28 and J usage is TRBJ1-3; D is unclear. V was clipped by 8 bases and J by 0 bases, with 11 bases between them. CDR1 is MDHEN, CDR2 SYDVKM, per germline. This CDR3 spans 14 amino acids. In DNA, the CDR3 is TGTGCCAGCTTTAAGACTGTCTCTGGAAACACCATATATTTT. Its translation is CASFKTVSGNTIYF. The full variable domain, rest sourced from reference TRBV28 and TRBJ1-3, is DVKVTQSSRYLVKRTGEKVFLECVQDMDHENMFWYRQDPGLGLRLIYFSYDVKMKEKGDIPEGYSVSREKKERFSLILESASTNQTSMYLCASFKTVSGNTIYFGEGSWLTVV.

This clone appeared a single time. CDR3 coding DNA: TGTGCCAGCTCACCACCCGGGGACACCGGGGAGCTGTTTTTT. Its protein product is CASSPPGDTGELFF. The gene calls are TRBV18 and TRBJ2-2, with D perhaps matching TRBD2 (5 bases). Germline CDR1 is KGHSH and CDR2 is LQKENI. CDR3 length: 14 residues. V lost 0 bases to trimming and J lost 3 bases, with 5 bases between them.

The chain is built from TRBV4-3 and TRBJ2-4; D is unclear. The V end lost 1 base, the J end lost 0 bases, and 19 bases lay between the germline ends. This CDR3 region has 19 residues. From germline, CDR1 is LGHNA and CDR2 YSLEER. Written as DNA, the CDR3 is TGCGCCAGCAGCCAAGGTGTTGCCCAGGCGGAAATAGCCAAAAACATTCAGTACTTC. Its protein product is CASSQGVAQAEIAKNIQYF.

This clone was picked up one time. The chain couples TRBV19 to TRBJ1-3; 8 nucleotides align to TRBD1. The CDR3 contains 15 residues. Germline CDR1 reads LNHDA; CDR2 reads SQIVND (reference sequence). Trimming took 8 bases from V and 3 from J; bases not matched to a gene: 9. This CDR3 reads CASGYQGAHGNTIYF. CDR3 nucleotide sequence: TGTGCCAGTGGATATCAGGGGGCGCATGGAAACACCATATATTTT.

The gene calls are TRBV21-1 and TRBJ1-1; no DNA check was done on the table's D call, TRBD1. TRBV21-1 is a pseudogene locus. This CDR3 has 15 residues. This chain's CDR3 is CASSKARDRDTEAFF. Here the CDR3 DNA reads TGTGCCAGCAGCAAAGCCCGGGACAGAGACACTGAAGCTTTCTTT.

V gene TRBV20-1 combines with J gene TRBJ2-7, with TRBD1 as a possible D gene (5 bases). The CDR3 has 12 amino acids. Trimming pared 3 bases from V and 2 bases from J, leaving 8 bases between. Per germline, CDR1 DFQATT and CDR2 SNEGSKA (reference sequence). The chain's CDR3 is CSASQGAYEQYV. The DNA of the CDR3 is TGCAGTGCTAGTCAGGGCGCCTACGAGCAGTACGTC.

This chain joins TRBV6-5 and TRBJ1-6, with 7 bases aligning to TRBD1. Germline V CDR1 and CDR2: MNHEY, SVGAGI. The ends lost 5 bases at V and 8 bases at J; junction bases unmatched: 6. The CDR3 spans 14 residues. The CDR3 sequence: CASSRQGGDSPLHF. CDR3 sequence (DNA): TGTGCCAGCAGTAGGCAGGGGGGGGATTCACCCCTCCACTTT.

The chain has TRBV19 and TRBJ1-5, with D uncertain. The V gene's germline CDR1 is LNHDA and CDR2 SQIVND (reference sequence). This CDR3 is built from 16 residues. Trimming removed 7 bases from V and 0 bases from J, with 16 bases in between. This CDR3 is CASTTLGSNSNQPQHF. The CDR3 nucleotides read TGTGCCAGTACCACCCTGGGCAGTAATAGCAATCAGCCCCAGCATTTT.

The genes are TRBV6-5 and TRBJ2-3; TRBD2 might be the D (6 bases). Trimming removed 6 bases at V and 1 base at J, with 14 bases between. The germline V gene has CDR1 MNHEY and CDR2 SVGAGI. This CDR3 has 15 amino acids. CDR3 in amino acids: CASSRRLGRTDTQYF. CDR3 DNA: TGTGCCAGCAGCCGGAGACTAGGGCGCACAGATACGCAGTATTTT.

The chain links TRBV5-5 to TRBJ1-2, with TRBD1 matching over 7 bases. CDR3 length equals 15 residues. The germline CDR1 and CDR2 sequences are SGHKS and YYEKEE (reference sequence). The V gene end was trimmed by 5 bases and the J gene end by 4 bases; junction bases not matched to a gene: 11. Here the CDR3 DNA reads TGTGCCAGCAGTTGGAGACAGGGCGGACCCTATGGCTACACCTTC. Amino acid sequence: CASSWRQGGPYGYTF.

The genes are TRBV28 and TRBJ2-1; no firm D call. The germline gives CDR1 MDHEN, CDR2 SYDVKM. The CDR3 runs 14 residues. The V gene lost 3 bases and the J gene lost 2 bases, with 8 bases spanning the gap. The CDR3 reads CASSLAGPYNEQFF. As DNA, the CDR3 is TGTGCCAGCAGTTTGGCCGGACCCTACAATGAGCAGTTCTTC.

The sample holds one count of this clone. The J gene is TRBJ2-7, the V gene TRBV9; the D is unclear. Germline V gene data show CDR1 as SGDLS and CDR2 as YYNGEE. The CDR3 spans 14 residues. V lost 0 bases, J lost 1 base, and 8 bases lay in between. The CDR3, as DNA: TGTGCCAGCAGCGTAGACGTTCTTTCCTACGAGCAGTACTTC. It specifies CASSVDVLSYEQYF.

The chain combines TRBV5-4 with TRBJ2-2; D may be TRBD1 or TRBD2 (5 bases each). Germline-derived CDR1 and CDR2 are SGHNT and YYREEE (reference sequence). Trimming removed 2 bases from V and 4 bases from J, with 9 bases in between. The CDR3 has 14 amino acids. CDR3 bases: TGTGCCAGCAGCTTACGTGGGGGCACCGGGGAGCTGTTTTTT. Translated, it gives CASSLRGGTGELFF. The whole variable domain, filled in from reference TRBV5-4 and TRBJ2-2, reads ETGVTQSPTHLIKTRGQQVTLRCSSQSGHNTVSWYQQALGQGPQFIFQYYREEENGRGNFPPRFSGLQFPNYSSELNVNALELDDSALYLCASSLRGGTGELFFGEGSRLTVL.